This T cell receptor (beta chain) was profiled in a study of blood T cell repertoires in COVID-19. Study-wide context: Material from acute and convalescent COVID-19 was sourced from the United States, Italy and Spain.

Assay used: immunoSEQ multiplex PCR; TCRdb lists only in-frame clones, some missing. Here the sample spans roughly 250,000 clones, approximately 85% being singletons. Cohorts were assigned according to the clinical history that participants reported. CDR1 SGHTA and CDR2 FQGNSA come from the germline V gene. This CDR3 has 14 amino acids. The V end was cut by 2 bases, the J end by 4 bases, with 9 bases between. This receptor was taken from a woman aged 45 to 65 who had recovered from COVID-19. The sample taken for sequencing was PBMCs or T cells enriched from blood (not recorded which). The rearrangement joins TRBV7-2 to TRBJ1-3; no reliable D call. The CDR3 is CASSLWVGGNTIYF. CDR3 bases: TGTGCCAGCAGCTTATGGGTCGGGGGAAACACCATATATTTT. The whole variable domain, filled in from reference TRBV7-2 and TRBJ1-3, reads GAGVSQSPSNKVTEKGKDVELRCDPISGHTALYWYRQSLGQGLEFLIYFQGNSAPDKSGLPSDRFSAERTGGSVSTLTIQRTQQEDSAVYLCASSLWVGGNTIYFGEGSWLTVV.